This T cell receptor (beta chain) is drawn from a study of T cell repertoires in cytomegalovirus infection. Each CDR3 protein gets one entry after TCRdb re-called the reads with MiXCR. The sample has under 90,000 distinct CDR3 sequences, approximately 43% seen once; the top ten hold approximately 93%. Trimming took off 0 bases at V and 0 bases at J, with 10 bases between the two ends. Germline V CDR1 and CDR2: SGHAT, FQNNGV. The CDR3 is 16 amino acids. This clonotype appeared a few times. Its antigen is as yet unknown. The receptor was isolated from a human donor in good health (CMV status not recorded). Some clones in this sample may be carry-over from other donors' samples. The rearrangement uses TRBV11-2 and TRBJ2-3; D gene ambiguous. Sequences were derived from CD8+ T cells from cultured PBMCs, sampled from culture after CMV antigen stimulation. CDR3 DNA: TGTGCCAGCAGCTTAGAAGCCCGGGCTAGCACAGATACGCAGTATTTT. Its protein product is CASSLEARASTDTQYF.